These 20 T cell receptor beta chains were all obtained from the same sample, sequenced in a study of pediatric ulcerative colitis. Libraries were prepared by immunoSEQ multiplex PCR; TCRdb keeps only in-frame clonotypes and omits some of them. The table records 30,000 to 40,000 clones, about 75% of them present only once. Rectal tissue came from one to two pinch biopsies taken at colonoscopy. The specimen sequenced was gut tissue. These receptors originate from a boy aged 5-17 years with severe ulcerative colitis.

The chain combines TRBV19 with TRBJ1-4; 7 nucleotides agree with TRBD1. Germline-derived CDR1 and CDR2 are LNHDA and SQIVND (reference sequence). The CDR3 runs to 15 residues. With V trimmed by 5 bases and J by 5 bases, 8 bases remained unmatched. The CDR3 DNA sequence: TGTGCCAGTAGTGAAACCGGGACAGAGAATGAAAAACTGTTTTTT. Protein sequence: CASSETGTENEKLFF.

The chain carries TRBV5-4 and TRBJ1-6, with 9 bases that match TRBD1. V lost 3 bases and J lost 9; bases outside the gene matches: 19. Germline CDR1 is SGHNT and CDR2 is YYREEE (reference sequence). This CDR3 contains 19 residues. CDR3 DNA sequence: TGTGCCAGCAGCTCGGGAACATTGTGGGGACAGGGTACTGGTTCACCCCTCCACTTT. Translation: CASSSGTLWGQGTGSPLHF.

The gene calls are TRBV5-1 and TRBJ2-5; 11 bases agree with TRBD2. Germline V gives CDR1 SGHRS, CDR2 YFSETQ. The V segment lost 2 bases and the J segment 4 bases; nucleotides outside the gene matches: 7. This CDR3 spans 16 amino acids. The CDR3 sequence is CASSFLSSGGTETQYF. As DNA, the CDR3 is TGCGCCAGCAGCTTCCTCTCTAGCGGGGGGACAGAGACCCAGTACTTC.

The rearrangement uses TRBV7-2 and TRBJ1-2; D is unresolved. V lost 0 bases to trimming and J lost 8 bases, with 4 bases between them. Germline V gives CDR1 SGHTA, CDR2 FQGNSA. CDR3 length: 11 amino acids. CDR3: CASSLAPGYTF. CDR3 bases: TGTGCCAGCAGCTTAGCTCCGGGCTACACCTTC.

The chain combines TRBV6-5 with TRBJ2-7, with 8 nucleotides matching TRBD1. CDR1 MNHEY and CDR2 SVGAGI come from the germline V gene. The trim removed 4 bases at V and 4 bases at J, leaving 9 bases unmatched. CDR3 size: 15 residues. The CDR3 is CASSSIGRGLYEQYF. DNA of the CDR3: TGTGCCAGCAGTTCGATCGGCAGGGGGCTATACGAGCAGTACTTC.

V is TRBV11-2 and J is TRBJ1-6; 8 bases map to TRBD1. The V segment lost 4 bases and the J segment 7 bases; nucleotides outside the gene matches: 3. This CDR3 is 14 amino acids long. Looked up from germline, CDR1 is SGHAT and CDR2 is FQNNGV. CDR3 sequence reads: CASSSAGGNSPLHF. The CDR3 region has the DNA TGTGCCAGCAGCTCCGCAGGGGGCAATTCACCCCTCCACTTT.

This chain uses TRBV7-9 with TRBJ2-7, with D hard to call. Germline-derived CDR1 and CDR2 are SEHNR and FQNEAQ (reference sequence). With 1 base removed from V and 4 bases from J, the gap between germline ends came to 11 bases. The CDR3 has 14 amino acids. The CDR3 reads CASSLDNPPYEQYF. CDR3 sequence (DNA): TGTGCCAGCAGCTTAGATAACCCCCCGTACGAGCAGTACTTC.

The V gene is TRBV9, the J gene TRBJ2-3, with D unclear. From germline, CDR1 is SGDLS and CDR2 YYNGEE. Trimming left V 0 bases short and J 3 bases short, with 5 bases between. This CDR3 contains 13 residues. CDR3 amino acids: CASSVGPTDTQYF. The DNA for the CDR3 is TGTGCCAGCAGCGTAGGTCCGACAGATACGCAGTATTTT.

J is TRBJ2-2 and V is TRBV27; D is uncertain. The length of the CDR3 is 14 residues. Germline V gene sequence: CDR1 MNHEY, CDR2 SMNVEV (reference sequence). Trimming cost V 2 bases and J 1 base, with 5 bases left between them. CDR3 amino acids: CASSLDWNTGELFF. The CDR3, as DNA: TGTGCCAGCAGTTTAGACTGGAACACCGGGGAGCTGTTTTTT.

This clone was recorded only once. V usage is TRBV12-5 and J usage is TRBJ1-2, with 11 bases fitting TRBD1. Germline CDR1 and CDR2: LGHNT and FRNRAP. The CDR3 sequence is 12 residues long. With V trimmed by 5 bases and J by 13 bases, 6 bases remained unmatched. CDR3 protein: CASGHRDRGFTF. For the CDR3, the DNA is TGTGCTAGTGGTCACCGGGACAGGGGGTTCACCTTC.

CDR3 sequence: CAISSVGPAMDEQFF. As DNA, the CDR3 is TGTGCCATCAGTTCAGTGGGGCCAGCAATGGATGAGCAGTTCTTC. The genes are TRBV10-3 and TRBJ2-1, with a tentative D call TRBD1 (5 bases). V was pared by 5 bases and J by 8 bases, with 19 bases between. The CDR3 runs 15 residues. From germline, CDR1 is ENHRY and CDR2 SYGVKD.

The chain couples TRBV10-3 to TRBJ2-1, with D maybe TRBD2 (6 bases). The CDR3 totals 15 residues. Between the trimmed V and J ends, which lost 2 bases and 4 bases, there was a span of 12 bases. Germline values: CDR1 ENHRY, CDR2 SYGVKD. This CDR3 is CAISELWGEYNEQFF. The CDR3 DNA sequence: TGTGCCATCAGTGAGCTTTGGGGGGAGTACAATGAGCAGTTCTTC.

The sample holds a few counts of this clone. The J gene is TRBJ2-5, the V gene TRBV11-1; 14 positions match TRBD2. CDR3 size: 18 residues. J lost 0 bases, V lost 2 bases, and 5 bases had no gene match. CDR1 is SGHAT, CDR2 FQDESV, per germline (reference sequence). Written as DNA, the CDR3 is TGTGCCAGCAGCTTACCCCCGGGACTAGCGGGGGACCAAGAGACCCAGTACTTC. Translating it yields CASSLPPGLAGDQETQYF.

This CDR3 reads CASSVENTGELFF. CDR3 coding DNA: TGTGCCAGTAGTGTCGAGAACACCGGGGAGCTGTTTTTT. This chain joins TRBV19 and TRBJ2-2, with D unclear. Trimming took off 5 bases at V and 1 base at J, with 5 bases between the two ends. Per germline, CDR1 LNHDA and CDR2 SQIVND (reference sequence). The CDR3 has 13 amino acids.

With regard to this clone: One end of the junction is discordant with germline, which a read error may explain. The J gene is TRBJ1-1, the V gene TRBV13; weak D call: TRBD1 (5 bases). Germline loops: CDR1 PRHDT, CDR2 FYEKMQ (reference sequence). This CDR3 region has 16 residues. The CDR3 DNA is TGTGCCAGCAGCCTAGGAACAGTTGAAGTAGGGGCTGAAGCTTTCTTT. It encodes CASSLGTVEVGAEAFF.

This clone was counted only a few times. Because it lacks the conserved phenylalanine or tryptophan at the end, this CDR3 is likely a read error. The chain carries TRBV9 and TRBJ1-6, with D unclear. The length of the CDR3 is 16 residues. The V and J ends lost 0 bases and 10 bases respectively, with 17 bases between them. The V gene's germline CDR1 is SGDLS and CDR2 YYNGEE. The CDR3 region is CASSVGIGQSGSPLHL. DNA for the CDR3: TGTGCCAGCAGCGTAGGAATTGGGCAATCGGGATCACCCCTCCACCTT.

V and J are TRBV27 and TRBJ1-1; D may be TRBD1 (6 bases). V lost 5 bases to trimming and J lost 8 bases, with 21 bases between them. Germline V gene sequence: CDR1 MNHEY, CDR2 SMNVEV (reference sequence). The CDR3 extends over 15 amino acids. For the CDR3, the DNA is TGTGCCAGCAGTAAAATGGGCCCGATGGGGGCCGAAGCTTTCTTT. This gives the protein CASSKMGPMGAEAFF.

This chain uses TRBV6-1 with TRBJ2-1; D may be TRBD1 (7 bases). The CDR3 covers 15 residues. Trimming took off 7 bases at V and 4 bases at J, with 17 bases between the two ends. The germline V gene has CDR1 MNHNS and CDR2 SASEGT. Here the CDR3 reads CASTRGGTAYNEQFF. CDR3 nucleotide sequence: TGTGCCAGCACTAGAGGCGGGACAGCATACAATGAGCAGTTCTTC.

The chain combines TRBV5-5 with TRBJ2-3; D possibly uses TRBD1 or TRBD2 (6 bases each). The V end lost 1 base, the J end lost 1 base, and 22 bases lay between the germline ends. Germline V CDR1 and CDR2: SGHKS, YYEKEE (reference sequence). The CDR3 is made up of 19 amino acids. CDR3 loop: CASSLSVGGPSYRTDTQYF. In DNA, the CDR3 is TGTGCCAGCAGCTTGTCGGTGGGGGGCCCCTCATATCGCACAGATACGCAGTATTTT.

The DNA of the CDR3 is TGTGCCAGCAGCTTTCATCCTTGGAGGGGACAGGGAGGTCAGCCCCAGCATTTT. Its protein product is CASSFHPWRGQGGQPQHF. V gene TRBV7-3 combines with J gene TRBJ1-5; TRBD1 matches 9 bases. This CDR3 spans 18 amino acids. Germline-derived CDR1 and CDR2 are SGHTA and FQGTGA. With 3 bases clipped from V and 6 bases from J, the junction kept 15 bases outside the gene matches.